This TCR beta chain was identified during a study of T cell clonotyping in hematopoietic cell transplantation. Study conclusions and caveats: Recipient TCR diversity dropped after transplant; expanded clonotypes rose from day 30 to 180. Graft donor and pretransplant recipient Inverse Simpson Index values predicted broader posttransplant TCR diversity. CD4 and CD8 repertoire contributions could not be separated without sorting. Few recipient clonotypes overlapped donors; over 95% were de novo at given depth.

Concerning this clone: What it recognizes is unknown.

Only in-frame clones appear in the TCRdb table, and some are missing; sequencing was by immunoSEQ multiplex PCR. The repertoire has about 17,000 clones, around 90% of them found once; the top ten carry about 5.4%. The CDR3 is made up of 16 amino acids. Germline-derived CDR1 and CDR2 are MDHEN and SYDVKM. The junction had 12 bases not matched to a gene; V was cut back by 11 bases and J by 0 bases. Material: peripheral blood mononuclear cells. This clonotype was sampled from a man aged 35-49 years in good health. Some clones in this sample may be carry-over from other donors' samples. The chain has TRBV28 and TRBJ1-5, with 8 bases lining up with TRBD1. The CDR3 protein is CAVHRDRFYSNQPQHF. The CDR3 bases are TGTGCCGTACACCGGGACAGGTTTTATAGCAATCAGCCCCAGCATTTT.